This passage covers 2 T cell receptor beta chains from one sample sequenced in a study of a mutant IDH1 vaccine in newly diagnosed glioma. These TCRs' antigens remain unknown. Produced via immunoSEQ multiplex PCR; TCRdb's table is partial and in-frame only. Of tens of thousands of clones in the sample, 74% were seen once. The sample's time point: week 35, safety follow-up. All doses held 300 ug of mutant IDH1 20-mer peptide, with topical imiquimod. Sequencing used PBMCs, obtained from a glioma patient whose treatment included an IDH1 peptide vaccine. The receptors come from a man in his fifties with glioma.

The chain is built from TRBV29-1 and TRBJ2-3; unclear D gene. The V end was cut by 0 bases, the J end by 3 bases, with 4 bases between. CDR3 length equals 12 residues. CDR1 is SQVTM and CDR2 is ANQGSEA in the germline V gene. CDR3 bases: TGCAGCGTTGAAGATCAAACAGATACGCAGTATTTT. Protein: CSVEDQTDTQYF.

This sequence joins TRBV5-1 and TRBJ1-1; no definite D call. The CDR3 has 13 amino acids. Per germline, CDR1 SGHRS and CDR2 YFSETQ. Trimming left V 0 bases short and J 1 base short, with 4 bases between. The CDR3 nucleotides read TGCGCCAGCAGCTTGGAGGAGAACACTGAAGCTTTCTTT. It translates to CASSLEENTEAFF.